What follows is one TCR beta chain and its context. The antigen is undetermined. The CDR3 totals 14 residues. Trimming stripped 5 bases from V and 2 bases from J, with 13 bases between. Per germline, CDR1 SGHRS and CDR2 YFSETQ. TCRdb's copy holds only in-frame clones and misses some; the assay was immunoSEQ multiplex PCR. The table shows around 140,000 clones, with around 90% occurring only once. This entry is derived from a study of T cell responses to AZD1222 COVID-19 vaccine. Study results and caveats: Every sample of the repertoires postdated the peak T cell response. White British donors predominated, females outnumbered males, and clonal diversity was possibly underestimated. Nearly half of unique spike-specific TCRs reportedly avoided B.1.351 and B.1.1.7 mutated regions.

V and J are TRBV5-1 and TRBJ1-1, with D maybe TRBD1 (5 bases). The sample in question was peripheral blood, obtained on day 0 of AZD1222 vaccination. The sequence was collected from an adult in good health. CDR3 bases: TGCGCCAGCAGGGCCGGGGACCTTAACACTGAAGCTTTCTTT. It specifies CASRAGDLNTEAFF.